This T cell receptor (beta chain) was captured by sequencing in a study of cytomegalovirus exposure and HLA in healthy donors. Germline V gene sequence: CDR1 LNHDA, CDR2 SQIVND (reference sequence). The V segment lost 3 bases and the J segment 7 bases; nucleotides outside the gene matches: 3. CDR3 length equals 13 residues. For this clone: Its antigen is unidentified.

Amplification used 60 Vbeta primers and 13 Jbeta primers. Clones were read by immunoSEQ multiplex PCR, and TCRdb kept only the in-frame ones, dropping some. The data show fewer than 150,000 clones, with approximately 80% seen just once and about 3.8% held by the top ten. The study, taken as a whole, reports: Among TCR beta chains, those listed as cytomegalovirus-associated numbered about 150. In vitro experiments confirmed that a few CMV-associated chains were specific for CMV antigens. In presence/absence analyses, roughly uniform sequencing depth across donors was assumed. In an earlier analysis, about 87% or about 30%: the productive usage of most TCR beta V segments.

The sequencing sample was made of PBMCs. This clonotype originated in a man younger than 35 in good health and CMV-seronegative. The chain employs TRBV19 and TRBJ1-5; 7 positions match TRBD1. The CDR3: CASSMDRTQPQHF. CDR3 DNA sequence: TGTGCCAGTAGTATGGACAGGACACAGCCCCAGCATTTT.